A selection of T cell receptor beta chains follows, all from one sample in a study of beta chain features in type 1 diabetes. This table comes from immunoSEQ multiplex PCR, and its TCRdb copy is limited to in-frame clones, with some not included. The sample yields some 660,000 clones, about an eighth seen once. The sequenced sample was naive CD4+ T cells from blood. These receptors all stem from a man aged 18 to 30 with type 1 diabetes. Each CDR3 is given with its conserved first and last residue. The D gene is left open where the match is weak. Expanded clones are given a class, and other clones once, few, many or no size at all.

abundance: few; v_gene: TRBV11-2; d_gene: -; j_gene: TRBJ1-4; CDR3aa: CASSRNQGGEKLFF; CDR3nt: TGTGCCAGCAGCCGTAACCAGGGAGGTGAAAAACTGTTTTTT
abundance: few; v_gene: TRBV5-4; d_gene: TRBD1; j_gene: TRBJ2-4; CDR3aa: CASSGRDRDSNIQYF; CDR3nt: TGTGCCAGCAGCGGCCGGGACAGAGACTCAAACATTCAGTACTTC
abundance: -; v_gene: TRBV7-3; d_gene: -; j_gene: TRBJ2-7; CDR3aa: CASSLNTGSYEQYF; CDR3nt: TGTGCCAGCAGCTTAAACACAGGATCCTACGAGCAGTACTTC
abundance: -; v_gene: TRBV5-6; d_gene: TRBD1; j_gene: TRBJ1-1; CDR3aa: CASSRGPGTGQIAEAFF; CDR3nt: TGTGCCAGCAGCAGGGGTCCCGGGACAGGGCAGATCGCTGAAGCTTTCTTT
abundance: -; v_gene: TRBV6-1; d_gene: -; j_gene: TRBJ1-1; CDR3aa: CASIGYTEAFF; CDR3nt: TGTGCCAGCATAGGGTACACTGAAGCTTTCTTT
abundance: few; v_gene: TRBV14; d_gene: -; j_gene: TRBJ2-1; CDR3aa: CASSQDIGRVGNEQFF; CDR3nt: TGTGCCAGCAGCCAAGACATTGGTCGGGTAGGCAATGAGCAGTTCTTC
abundance: few; v_gene: TRBV25-1; d_gene: TRBD2; j_gene: TRBJ2-2; CDR3aa: CASSAYERGANTGELFF; CDR3nt: TGTGCCAGCAGTGCCTACGAGCGGGGGGCGAACACCGGGGAGCTGTTTTTT
abundance: few; v_gene: TRBV5-1; d_gene: -; j_gene: TRBJ1-2; CDR3aa: CASSFRSGDGYTF; CDR3nt: TGCGCCAGCAGCTTTAGGTCAGGGGATGGCTACACCTTC
abundance: few; v_gene: TRBV5-4; d_gene: -; j_gene: TRBJ1-2; CDR3aa: CASSFDRRDYGYTF; CDR3nt: TGTGCCAGCAGCTTTGATCGGCGAGACTATGGCTACACCTTC
abundance: -; v_gene: TRBV7-2; d_gene: -; j_gene: TRBJ2-7; CDR3aa: CASSFLDGRDSYEQYF; CDR3nt: TGTGCCAGCAGCTTTTTAGACGGAAGAGATTCCTACGAGCAGTACTTC
abundance: -; v_gene: TRBV6-5; d_gene: -; j_gene: TRBJ2-3; CDR3aa: CASSYAGLKNTDTQYF; CDR3nt: TGTGCCAGCAGTTACGCCGGACTCAAAAACACAGATACGCAGTATTTT
abundance: -; v_gene: TRBV2; d_gene: -; j_gene: TRBJ1-1; CDR3aa: CASSEIVTGTEAFF; CDR3nt: TGTGCCAGCAGTGAAATTGTGACAGGCACTGAAGCTTTCTTT
abundance: -; v_gene: TRBV11-2; d_gene: TRBD1; j_gene: TRBJ1-1; CDR3aa: CASSARQGSTEAFF; CDR3nt: TGTGCCAGCAGCGCTCGACAGGGAAGCACTGAAGCTTTCTTT
abundance: -; v_gene: TRBV19; d_gene: -; j_gene: TRBJ2-5; CDR3aa: CASSISETQYF; CDR3nt: TGTGCCAGTAGTATTTCCGAGACCCAGTACTTC
abundance: -; v_gene: TRBV11-2; d_gene: TRBD2; j_gene: TRBJ2-5; CDR3aa: CASSRGLAETQYF; CDR3nt: TGTGCCAGCAGCCGAGGACTAGCAGAGACCCAGTACTTC
abundance: -; v_gene: TRBV4-3; d_gene: TRBD1; j_gene: TRBJ2-7; CDR3aa: CASSQGDREPYEQYF; CDR3nt: TGCGCCAGCAGCCAGGGAGACAGGGAGCCATACGAGCAGTACTTC
abundance: -; v_gene: TRBV4-1; d_gene: TRBD2; j_gene: TRBJ2-3; CDR3aa: CASSQLVAGGVGPTDTQYF; CDR3nt: TGCGCCAGCAGCCAACTGGTAGCGGGGGGCGTGGGCCCCACAGATACGCAGTATTTT
abundance: -; v_gene: TRBV6-6; d_gene: TRBD2; j_gene: TRBJ2-1; CDR3aa: CASSFLASGRFEQFF; CDR3nt: TGTGCCAGCAGTTTCCTGGCTAGCGGGAGATTTGAGCAGTTCTTC
abundance: -; v_gene: TRBV5-1; d_gene: -; j_gene: TRBJ1-4; CDR3aa: CASSLTGFATNEKLFF; CDR3nt: TGCGCCAGCAGTCTGACAGGCTTTGCAACTAATGAAAAACTGTTTTTT
abundance: -; v_gene: TRBV5-1; d_gene: TRBD1; j_gene: TRBJ2-1; CDR3aa: CASRRGTGYNEQFF; CDR3nt: TGCGCCAGCAGGAGAGGGACAGGCTACAATGAGCAGTTCTTC
abundance: few; v_gene: TRBV28; d_gene: -; j_gene: TRBJ2-3; CDR3aa: CASSPSGTQKGDTQYF; CDR3nt: TGTGCCAGCAGTCCCTCCGGGACTCAAAAGGGAGATACGCAGTATTTT
abundance: few; v_gene: TRBV9; d_gene: -; j_gene: TRBJ2-2; CDR3aa: CASSVDTGRTGELFF; CDR3nt: TGTGCCAGCAGCGTAGATACAGGGCGCACCGGGGAGCTGTTTTTT
abundance: -; v_gene: TRBV28; d_gene: TRBD1; j_gene: TRBJ1-2; CDR3aa: CASTAMWDRGQGYGYTF; CDR3nt: TGTGCCAGCACCGCCATGTGGGACAGGGGGCAGGGCTATGGCTACACCTTC
abundance: few; v_gene: TRBV28; d_gene: -; j_gene: TRBJ1-1; CDR3aa: CASQLLNTEAFF; CDR3nt: TGTGCCAGCCAACTCCTGAACACTGAAGCTTTCTTT
abundance: few; v_gene: TRBV25-1; d_gene: -; j_gene: TRBJ1-3; CDR3aa: CASSGAGAGGNNIYF; CDR3nt: TGTGCCAGCAGTGGCGCGGGGGCAGGTGGAAACAACATATATTTT
abundance: -; v_gene: TRBV30; d_gene: TRBD1; j_gene: TRBJ1-1; CDR3aa: CAWSRQGALGTEAFF; CDR3nt: TGTGCCTGGAGTCGACAGGGGGCCCTAGGCACTGAAGCTTTCTTT
abundance: few; v_gene: TRBV2; d_gene: -; j_gene: TRBJ2-6; CDR3aa: CAGGTEYSGANVLTF; CDR3nt: TGTGCCGGCGGGACAGAGTACTCTGGGGCCAACGTCCTGACTTTC
abundance: -; v_gene: TRBV28; d_gene: -; j_gene: TRBJ2-2; CDR3aa: CASSLYGQLFF; CDR3nt: TGTGCCAGCAGTTTATATGGGCAGCTGTTTTTT
abundance: few; v_gene: TRBV30; d_gene: -; j_gene: TRBJ1-3; CDR3aa: CAWSVEQLRNTIYF; CDR3nt: TGTGCCTGGAGTGTTGAGCAGCTCCGAAACACCATATATTTT
abundance: few; v_gene: TRBV15; d_gene: TRBD1; j_gene: TRBJ1-4; CDR3aa: CATSRFPGTALF; CDR3nt: TGTGCCACCAGCAGATTTCCCGGGACAGCTCTTTTT
abundance: -; v_gene: TRBV28; d_gene: TRBD1; j_gene: TRBJ2-3; CDR3aa: CASSPGQRMDTQYF; CDR3nt: TGTGCCAGCAGCCCGGGACAGCGGATGGATACGCAGTATTTT
abundance: -; v_gene: TRBV7-2; d_gene: TRBD2; j_gene: TRBJ2-7; CDR3aa: CASSSTSGPYEQYF; CDR3nt: TGTGCCAGCAGCTCGACTAGCGGCCCCTACGAGCAGTACTTC
abundance: -; v_gene: TRBV6-4; d_gene: -; j_gene: TRBJ2-3; CDR3aa: CASSVTRADTQYF; CDR3nt: TGTGCCAGCAGTGTTACTAGGGCAGATACGCAGTATTTT
abundance: -; v_gene: TRBV5-4; d_gene: -; j_gene: TRBJ1-6; CDR3aa: CASSLGEGSGSPLHF; CDR3nt: TGTGCCAGCAGCTTGGGGGAGGGGAGCGGTTCACCCCTCCACTTT
abundance: -; v_gene: TRBV5-1; d_gene: TRBD1; j_gene: TRBJ2-1; CDR3aa: CASSLGGQGHNEQFF; CDR3nt: TGCGCCAGCAGCTTGGGCGGACAGGGACACAATGAGCAGTTCTTC
abundance: few; v_gene: TRBV30; d_gene: -; j_gene: TRBJ2-1; CDR3aa: CAWKNWRYMSNEQFF; CDR3nt: TGTGCCTGGAAAAACTGGAGGTATATGAGCAATGAGCAGTTCTTC
abundance: few; v_gene: TRBV6-5; d_gene: -; j_gene: TRBJ2-7; CDR3aa: CASSALQTTYEQYF; CDR3nt: TGTGCCAGCAGTGCCCTGCAGACCACCTACGAGCAGTACTTC
abundance: -; v_gene: TRBV18; d_gene: -; j_gene: TRBJ1-1; CDR3aa: CASSDTQGNTEAFF; CDR3nt: TGTGCCAGCTCGGATACACAGGGAAACACTGAAGCTTTCTTT
abundance: few; v_gene: TRBV18; d_gene: -; j_gene: TRBJ1-5; CDR3aa: CASSPGVTGNQPQHF; CDR3nt: TGTGCCAGCTCACCAGGGGTTACGGGCAATCAGCCCCAGCATTTT
abundance: -; v_gene: TRBV18; d_gene: TRBD2; j_gene: TRBJ2-3; CDR3aa: CASSLSGRTDTQYF; CDR3nt: TGTGCCAGCTCCTTAAGCGGGAGAACAGATACGCAGTATTTT
abundance: -; v_gene: TRBV7-7; d_gene: TRBD1; j_gene: TRBJ2-5; CDR3aa: CASSPVGQGETQYF; CDR3nt: TGTGCTAGCAGCCCTGTGGGACAGGGGGAGACCCAGTACTTC
abundance: few; v_gene: TRBV14; d_gene: -; j_gene: TRBJ1-1; CDR3aa: CASSLTQNTEAFF; CDR3nt: TGTGCCAGCAGCCTGACACAGAACACTGAAGCTTTCTTT
abundance: few; v_gene: TRBV4-3; d_gene: -; j_gene: TRBJ2-6; CDR3aa: CASSVFWGTGANVLTF; CDR3nt: TGCGCCAGCAGCGTCTTCTGGGGAACTGGGGCCAACGTCCTGACTTTC
abundance: few; v_gene: TRBV28; d_gene: -; j_gene: TRBJ2-3; CDR3aa: CASSRAESTDTQYF; CDR3nt: TGTGCCAGCAGTAGGGCAGAAAGCACAGATACGCAGTATTTT
abundance: few; v_gene: TRBV30; d_gene: TRBD1; j_gene: TRBJ2-7; CDR3aa: CAWSPRDRVWEQYF; CDR3nt: TGTGCCTGGAGTCCCCGGGACAGGGTTTGGGAGCAGTACTTC